This entry concerns a single TCR beta chain. There are many counts of this clonotype. What antigen it recognizes has not been identified. No much larger clonotype is one base removed from it; base qualities were not supplied. The data originate from a study of T cells in Graves' hyperthyroidism and ophthalmopathy (dated by TCRdb to between 2018 and 2020). Looking at the study overall: Peripheral blood samples were taken at initial diagnosis, before any treatment was given. After sampling, hyperthyroidism patients received methimazole starting at 30 mg daily, and ophthalmopathy patients received high-dose intravenous methylprednisolone. To identify distinguishing TCR V-J signatures, a discovery cohort of 100 patients was used, comprising some 43 with Graves' ophthalmopathy and some 57 with stable Graves' hyperthyroidism. Prospective prediction of ophthalmopathy was tested in an independent validation cohort consisting of 18 to 20 hyperthyroidism patients and 15 or so patients who later progressed to ophthalmopathy. The approximately 100 discovery patients were randomly divided into training and test sets at a 7:3 ratio. The paper describes TCR Vbeta CDR3 sequencing of 135 peripheral blood samples, made up of 43 ophthalmopathy patients, roughly 75 hyperthyroidism patients and approximately 17 progressor patients. In roughly six Graves' hyperthyroidism patients, the study also compared T-cell repertoires from thyroid tissue with T-cell repertoires from blood.

The research as a whole found: No statistical method was used to set the sample size in advance, and investigators knew the group allocation. Most expanded thyroid clonotypes (frequency above 0.001) were also detected in blood, a finding suggesting that blood repertoires may reflect thyroid immune responses. In validation, progression to ophthalmopathy was predicted by the model with about 70% sensitivity and 72.22% specificity, a median of about 6 months before onset. Ophthalmopathy was separated from stable hyperthyroidism by a 13 V-J signature model, with around 90% sensitivity and approximately 81% specificity obtained in cross-validation and 80%/75% obtained in testing.

Stable Graves' hyperthyroidism was defined as the absence of progression to ophthalmopathy over 18 months of follow-up. Hyperthyroidism patients were aged 18 to 65 years and newly diagnosed, with disease duration of less than 2 months. Patients with uncontrolled infections, other autoimmune diseases, pregnancy or lactation were excluded. Diagnoses relied on clinical symptoms, serum thyroxine and TRAb, thyroid ultrasound and orbital computed tomography. PBMCs were separated from roughly 10 ml of fresh peripheral blood using Ficoll-Paque density gradient centrifugation. Total RNA was extracted with Trizol reagent, and quality was checked on an Agilent 2100 Bioanalyzer. TCR beta CDR3 regions were amplified from RNA transcripts. For the first round of RT-PCR on the TCR CDR3, the HTBI primer set was used together with the Qiagen OneStep RT-PCR kit. Libraries were constructed in a second round of multiplex PCR, after which size selection and purification were performed. Paired-end sequencing of the libraries was performed with 100 bp reads on an Illumina HiSeq2000. The authors' pipeline ran thus. SOAPnuke was used to process the raw data, removing reads that contained adapters or uncalled bases, had a mean Phred below 15, or lacked an exact match to the constant primer or identifier. High-quality paired reads were merged using COPE v1.2.5, and each unique nucleotide sequence was defined as a clonotype. Clonotypes were aligned to IMGT TRBV, TRBD and TRBJ reference segments using MiTCR v1.1. The analysis was restricted to V-J combinations with a frequency above 0.0001, which together covered approximately 99% of the repertoires. The TCS score was defined as F50 (clonal expansion) divided by E x V (chaos), with BLOSUM62-based TCRdist calculated between CDR3 peptides within each V-J. Welch's t-statistics and random forest reduced 514 V-J features to 13, which were used in a naive Bayes classifier (R e1071). Using fastp trimming at Q25 and MiXCR clonotype assembly, TCRdb reanalyzed the public sequencing data and kept in-frame beta chains. For every CDR3 protein sequence, its rows merge into one entry that carries the most common genes and DNA. The V and J calls follow TCRdb's processing rather than the paper's. This sample is represented by about 360,000 distinct CDR3 sequences; approximately 13% of them were singletons. The ten largest clones take up 9.2% of the sample.

The CDR3 numbers 16 residues from cysteine through phenylalanine. Only CDR3 DNA is held: 48 bases, read in frame from base 1. The germline V gene provides CDR1 SGHVS and CDR2 FQNEAQ. V is shortened by 5 bases, J by 5 bases, and the region joining them spans 18 bases. The sample comprised blood. This sequence was found in a woman under 30 with Graves' hyperthyroidism. The sequence is built from TRBV7-8 and TRBJ1-4, and perhaps TRBD1 as D gene, on 6 matching bases. CDR3 region: CASSHKPGAENEKLFF. The DNA is as follows: TGTGCCAGCAGCCATAAACCAGGGGCCGAAAATGAAAAACTGTTTTTT.